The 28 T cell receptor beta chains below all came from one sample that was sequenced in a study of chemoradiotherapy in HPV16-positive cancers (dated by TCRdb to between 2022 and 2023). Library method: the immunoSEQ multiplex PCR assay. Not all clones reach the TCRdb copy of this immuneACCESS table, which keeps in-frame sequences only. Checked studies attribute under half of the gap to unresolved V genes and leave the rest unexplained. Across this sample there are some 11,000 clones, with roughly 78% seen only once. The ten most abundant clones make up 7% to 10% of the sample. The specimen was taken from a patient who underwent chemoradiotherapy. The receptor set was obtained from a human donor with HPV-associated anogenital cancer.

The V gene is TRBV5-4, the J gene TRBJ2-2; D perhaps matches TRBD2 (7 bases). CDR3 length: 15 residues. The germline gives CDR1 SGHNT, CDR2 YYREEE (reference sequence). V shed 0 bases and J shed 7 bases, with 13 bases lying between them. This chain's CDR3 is CASSLEEGGGGELFF. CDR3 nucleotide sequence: TGTGCCAGCAGCTTGGAGGAGGGGGGGGGCGGGGAGCTGTTTTTT.

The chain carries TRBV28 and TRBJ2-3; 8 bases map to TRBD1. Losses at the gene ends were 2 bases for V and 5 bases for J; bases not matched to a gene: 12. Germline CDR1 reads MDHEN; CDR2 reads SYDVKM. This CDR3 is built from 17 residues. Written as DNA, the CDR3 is TGTGCCAGCAGTTTAGCTGGGGCAGGGGGCGGAGGAGATACGCAGTATTTT. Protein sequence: CASSLAGAGGGGDTQYF.

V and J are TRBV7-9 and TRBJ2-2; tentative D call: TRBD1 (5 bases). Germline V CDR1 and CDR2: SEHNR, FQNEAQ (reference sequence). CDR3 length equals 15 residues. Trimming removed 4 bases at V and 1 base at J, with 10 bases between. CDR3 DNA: TGTGCCAGCAGCTCGAGAGACAGGAACACCGGGGAGCTGTTTTTT. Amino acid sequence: CASSSRDRNTGELFF. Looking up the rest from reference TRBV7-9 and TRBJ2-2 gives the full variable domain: DTGVSQNPRHKITKRGQNVTFRCDPISEHNRLYWYRQTLGQGPEFLTYFQNEAQLEKSRLLSDRFSAERPKGSFSTLEIQRTEQGDSAMYLCASSSRDRNTGELFFGEGSRLTVL.

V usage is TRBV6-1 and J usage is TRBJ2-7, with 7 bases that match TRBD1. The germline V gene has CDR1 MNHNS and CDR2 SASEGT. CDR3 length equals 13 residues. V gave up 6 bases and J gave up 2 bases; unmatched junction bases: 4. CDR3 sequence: CASRVDRAYEQYF. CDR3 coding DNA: TGTGCCAGCAGAGTTGACAGGGCCTACGAGCAGTACTTC.

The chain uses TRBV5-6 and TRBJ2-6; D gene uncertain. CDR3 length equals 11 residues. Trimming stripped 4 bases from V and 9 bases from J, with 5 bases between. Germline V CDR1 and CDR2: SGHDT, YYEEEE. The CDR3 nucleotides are TGTGCCAGCAGCACTTACAACGTCCTGACTTTC. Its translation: CASSTYNVLTF.

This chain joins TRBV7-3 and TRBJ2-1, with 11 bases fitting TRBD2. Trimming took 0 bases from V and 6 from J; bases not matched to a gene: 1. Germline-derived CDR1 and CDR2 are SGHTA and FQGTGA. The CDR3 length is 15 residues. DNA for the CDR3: TGTGCCAGCAGCTTAACCCTAGCGGGAGGCAATGAGCAGTTCTTC. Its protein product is CASSLTLAGGNEQFF.

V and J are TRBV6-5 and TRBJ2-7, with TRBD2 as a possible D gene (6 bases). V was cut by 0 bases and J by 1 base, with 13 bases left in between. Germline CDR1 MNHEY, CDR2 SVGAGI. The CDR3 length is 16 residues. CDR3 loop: CASSYSSGTDSYEQYF. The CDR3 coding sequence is TGTGCCAGCAGTTACTCGAGTGGGACTGATTCCTACGAGCAGTACTTC.

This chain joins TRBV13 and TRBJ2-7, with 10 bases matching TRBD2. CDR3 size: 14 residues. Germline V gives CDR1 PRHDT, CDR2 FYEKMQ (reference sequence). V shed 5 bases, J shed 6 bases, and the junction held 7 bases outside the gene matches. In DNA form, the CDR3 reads TGTGCCAGCAGCACCCGGACTAGCGGACCCGAGCAGTACTTC. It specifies CASSTRTSGPEQYF.

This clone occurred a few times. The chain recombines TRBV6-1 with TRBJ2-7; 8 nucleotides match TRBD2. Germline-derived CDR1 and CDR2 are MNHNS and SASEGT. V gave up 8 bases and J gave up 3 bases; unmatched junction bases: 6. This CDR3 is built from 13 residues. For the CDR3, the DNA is TGTGCCAGCCGATTGACTAGCGTCTACGAGCAGTACTTC. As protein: CASRLTSVYEQYF.

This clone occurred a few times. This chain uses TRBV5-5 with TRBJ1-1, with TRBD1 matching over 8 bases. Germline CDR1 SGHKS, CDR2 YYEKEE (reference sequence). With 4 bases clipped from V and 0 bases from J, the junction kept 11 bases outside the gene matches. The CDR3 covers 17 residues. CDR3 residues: CASSRRSTTGVNTEAFF. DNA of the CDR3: TGTGCCAGCAGCCGAAGGTCGACGACAGGGGTGAACACTGAAGCTTTCTTT. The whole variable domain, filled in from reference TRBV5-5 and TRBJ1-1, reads DAGVTQSPTHLIKTRGQQVTLRCSPISGHKSVSWYQQVLGQGPQFIFQYYEKEERGRGNFPDRFSARQFPNYSSELNVNALLLGDSALYLCASSRRSTTGVNTEAFFGQGTRLTVV.

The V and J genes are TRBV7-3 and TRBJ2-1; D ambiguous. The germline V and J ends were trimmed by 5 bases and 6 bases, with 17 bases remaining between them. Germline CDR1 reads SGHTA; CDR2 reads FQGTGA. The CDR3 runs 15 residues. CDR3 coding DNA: TGTGCCAGCAGCACCAGTACCGGCGGCGGCAATGAGCAGTTCTTC. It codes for CASSTSTGGGNEQFF.

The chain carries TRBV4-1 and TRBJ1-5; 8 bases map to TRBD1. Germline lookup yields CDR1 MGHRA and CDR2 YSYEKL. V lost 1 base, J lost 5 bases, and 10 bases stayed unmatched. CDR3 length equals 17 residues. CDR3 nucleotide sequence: TGCGCCAGCAGCCAAGTGGGAGGCAGGGGGCGATATCAGCCCCAGCATTTT. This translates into CASSQVGGRGRYQPQHF.

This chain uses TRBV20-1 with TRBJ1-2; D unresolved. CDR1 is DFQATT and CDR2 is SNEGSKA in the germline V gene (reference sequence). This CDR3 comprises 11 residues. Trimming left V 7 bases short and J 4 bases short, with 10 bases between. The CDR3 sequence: CSGPPTYGYTF. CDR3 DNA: TGCAGTGGACCACCAACCTATGGCTACACCTTC.

The CDR3 DNA reads TGTGCCAGCAGCCATAACGCGGGGGAGGGGGGCAATGAGCAGTTCTTC. This sequence encodes CASSHNAGEGGNEQFF. The V call is TRBV7-3, the J call TRBJ2-1, with D possibly being TRBD2 (7 bases). The CDR3 sequence is 16 residues long. Deletions cut 5 bases from V and 6 bases from J, with 20 bases between. Germline V CDR1 and CDR2: SGHTA, FQGTGA.

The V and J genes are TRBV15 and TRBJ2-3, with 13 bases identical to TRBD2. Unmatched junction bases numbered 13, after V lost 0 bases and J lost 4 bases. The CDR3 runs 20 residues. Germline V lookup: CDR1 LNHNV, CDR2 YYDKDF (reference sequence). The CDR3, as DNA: TGTGCCACCAGCAGAGATCTACTAGCGGGAGGGAATGCGGGAGCAGATACGCAGTATTTT. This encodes CATSRDLLAGGNAGADTQYF.

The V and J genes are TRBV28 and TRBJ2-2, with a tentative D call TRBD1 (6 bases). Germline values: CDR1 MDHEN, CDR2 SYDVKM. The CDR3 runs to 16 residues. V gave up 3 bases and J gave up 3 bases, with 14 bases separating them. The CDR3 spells CASSFSWGRYTGELFF. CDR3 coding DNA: TGTGCCAGCAGTTTTTCGTGGGGGCGGTACACCGGGGAGCTGTTTTTT.

This chain's CDR3 is CASSSTTGVIYNEQFF. The CDR3 region has the DNA TGTGCCAGCAGCTCCACCACAGGGGTTATCTACAATGAGCAGTTCTTC. The chain joins TRBV11-2 to TRBJ2-1; 7 bases match TRBD1. The trim removed 4 bases at V and 3 bases at J, leaving 9 bases unmatched. CDR3 size: 16 residues. Germline V lookup: CDR1 SGHAT, CDR2 FQNNGV.

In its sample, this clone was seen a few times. Here the CDR3 DNA reads TGCGCCAGCAGCTGGAGGACTAGCCCAAATGAGCAGTTCTTC. Residues: CASSWRTSPNEQFF. The rearrangement links TRBV5-1 to TRBJ2-1; 8 bases align to TRBD2. This CDR3 is built from 14 residues. Looked up from germline, CDR1 is SGHRS and CDR2 is YFSETQ. V shed 3 bases, J shed 7 bases, and the junction held 6 bases outside the gene matches.

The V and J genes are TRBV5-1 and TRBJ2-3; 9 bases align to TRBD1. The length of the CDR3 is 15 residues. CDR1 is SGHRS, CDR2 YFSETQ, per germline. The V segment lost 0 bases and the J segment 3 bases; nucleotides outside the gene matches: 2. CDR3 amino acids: CASSLEDRGTDTQYF. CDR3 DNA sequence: TGCGCCAGCAGCTTGGAGGACAGGGGAACAGATACGCAGTATTTT.

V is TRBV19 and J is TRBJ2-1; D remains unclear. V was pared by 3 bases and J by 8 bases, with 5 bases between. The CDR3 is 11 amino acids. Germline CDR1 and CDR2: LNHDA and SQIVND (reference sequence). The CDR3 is CASSMSYEQFF. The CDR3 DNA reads TGTGCCAGTAGTATGAGTTATGAGCAGTTCTTC.

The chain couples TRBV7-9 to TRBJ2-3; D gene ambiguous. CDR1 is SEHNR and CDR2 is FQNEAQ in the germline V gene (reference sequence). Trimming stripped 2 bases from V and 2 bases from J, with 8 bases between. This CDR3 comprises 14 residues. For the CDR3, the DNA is TGTGCCAGCAGCTTATCCATAATCACAGATACGCAGTATTTT. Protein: CASSLSIITDTQYF.

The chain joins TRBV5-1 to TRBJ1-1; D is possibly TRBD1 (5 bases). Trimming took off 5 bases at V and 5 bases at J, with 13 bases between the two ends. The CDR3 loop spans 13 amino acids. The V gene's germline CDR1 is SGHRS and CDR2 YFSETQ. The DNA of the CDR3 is TGCGCCAGCAGAAAGACGGGGCAGACTGAAGCTTTCTTT. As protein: CASRKTGQTEAFF.

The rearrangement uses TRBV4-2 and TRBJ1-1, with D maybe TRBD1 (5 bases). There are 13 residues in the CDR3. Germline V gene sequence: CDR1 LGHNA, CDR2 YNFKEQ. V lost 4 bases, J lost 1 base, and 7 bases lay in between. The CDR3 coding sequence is TGTGCCAGCAGCCCTCAGGGGAACACTGAAGCTTTCTTT. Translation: CASSPQGNTEAFF.

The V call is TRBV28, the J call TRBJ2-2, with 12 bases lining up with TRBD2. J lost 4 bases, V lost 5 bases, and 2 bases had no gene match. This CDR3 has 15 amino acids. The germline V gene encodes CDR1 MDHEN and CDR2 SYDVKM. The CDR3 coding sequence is TGTGCCAGCAGTCGGGGACTAGCGGGCACCGGGGAGCTGTTTTTT. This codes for CASSRGLAGTGELFF.

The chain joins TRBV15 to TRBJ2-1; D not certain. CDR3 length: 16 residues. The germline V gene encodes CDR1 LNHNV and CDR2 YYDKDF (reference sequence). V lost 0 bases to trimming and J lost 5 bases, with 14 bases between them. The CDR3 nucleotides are TGTGCCACCAGCAGAGATAGGTCCCCCTTTAACAATGAGCAGTTCTTC. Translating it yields CATSRDRSPFNNEQFF.

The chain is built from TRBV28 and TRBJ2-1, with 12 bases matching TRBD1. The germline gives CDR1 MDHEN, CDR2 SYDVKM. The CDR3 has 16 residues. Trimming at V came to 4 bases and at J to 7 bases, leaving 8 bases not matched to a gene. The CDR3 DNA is TGTGCCAGCAGTTCTCCGGGACAGGGGGCAAGGAATGAGCAGTTCTTC. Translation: CASSSPGQGARNEQFF.

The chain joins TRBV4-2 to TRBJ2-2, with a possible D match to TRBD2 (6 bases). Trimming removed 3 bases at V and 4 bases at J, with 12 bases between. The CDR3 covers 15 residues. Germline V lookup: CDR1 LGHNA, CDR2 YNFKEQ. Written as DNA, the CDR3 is TGTGCCAGCAGCCAGGGCCTAGCGCGCACCGGGGAGCTGTTTTTT. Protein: CASSQGLARTGELFF.

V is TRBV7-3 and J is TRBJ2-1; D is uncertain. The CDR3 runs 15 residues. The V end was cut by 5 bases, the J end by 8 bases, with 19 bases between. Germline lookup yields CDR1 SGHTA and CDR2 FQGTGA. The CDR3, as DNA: TGTGCCAGCAGCACGGGTTACCAGGCGGCAGATGAGCAGTTCTTC. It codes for CASSTGYQAADEQFF.